This T cell receptor (beta chain) derives from a study of T-cell memory formation after mild COVID-19. TCRdb recomputed calls from the 5' RACE reads with MiXCR, one row per CDR3 protein. The table includes fewer than 650,000 distinct CDR3 sequences, around a sixth detected once. The CDR3 runs to 13 residues. The germline V gene has CDR1 DFQATT and CDR2 SNEGSKA (reference sequence). V lost 5 bases to trimming and J lost 4 bases, with 11 bases between them. This clonotype was detected only a few times. This chain uses TRBV20-1 with TRBJ2-2; D not resolved. This sequence originates from an adult woman who had mild COVID-19 (a few samples of this study predate the infection). Cell type and time point are not known. Sequences were obtained from PBMCs or a T cell subset sorted from them (not recorded which). The CDR3 reads CSAQTRATGELFF. The CDR3 nucleotides read TGCAGTGCTCAAACAAGGGCCACCGGGGAGCTGTTTTTT.